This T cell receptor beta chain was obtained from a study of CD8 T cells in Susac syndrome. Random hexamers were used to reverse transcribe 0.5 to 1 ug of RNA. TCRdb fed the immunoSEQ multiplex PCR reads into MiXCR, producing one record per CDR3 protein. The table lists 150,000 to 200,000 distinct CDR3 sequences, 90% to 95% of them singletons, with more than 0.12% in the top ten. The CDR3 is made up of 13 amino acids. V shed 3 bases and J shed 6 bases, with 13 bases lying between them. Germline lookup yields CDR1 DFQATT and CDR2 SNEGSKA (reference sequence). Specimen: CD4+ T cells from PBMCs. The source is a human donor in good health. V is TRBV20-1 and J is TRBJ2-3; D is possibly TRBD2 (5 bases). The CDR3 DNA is TGCAGTGCTAGTAACATTGAGCGGGATACGCAGTATTTT. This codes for CSASNIERDTQYF.